This record looks at one TCR beta chain sequence and its context. This sample was included in a study of blood T cell repertoires in COVID-19. The wider study: The origin of the acute and convalescent COVID-19 samples was the United States, Italy and Spain. Sources were T cells, B-cell-depleted T cells, or PBMCs; the material itself was cDNA or gDNA.

V was pared by 11 bases and J by 5 bases, with 19 bases of the junction left unmatched. The CDR3 runs 16 residues. The germline gives CDR1 SEHNR, CDR2 FQNEAQ (reference sequence). Per the original data handling: It was from reference gene primer amplification that nucleated cell counts were estimated. Sequencing was performed with immunoSEQ multiplex PCR; in TCRdb, only in-frame clones are kept and a portion is missing. The V and J calls and the clone size are those of that table, but D and trimming were determined from the DNA. The table shows about 82,000 clones, with 65% to 85% occurring only once.

The J gene is TRBJ2-5, the V gene TRBV7-9; 8 bases match TRBD1. Sequencing was carried out using peripheral blood. This receptor was identified in a woman aged 60-75 years with acute or convalescent COVID-19. The chain's CDR3 is CAAQNDRDRQRETQYF. The CDR3 coding sequence is TGTGCCGCCCAAAACGATAGGGACAGGCAGAGGGAGACCCAGTACTTC.